These 31 T cell receptor beta chains share one sample of origin, sequenced in a study of T cell responses to AZD1222 COVID-19 vaccine. The method was immunoSEQ multiplex PCR; TCRdb's version includes in-frame clones alone and lacks a portion of them. This sample has more than 75,000 clones, with about 91% found just once. The sequencing used peripheral blood, collected on day 0 of AZD1222 vaccination. The receptors come from an adult in good health.

This chain joins TRBV13 and TRBJ2-5; the D gene is possibly TRBD1 (5 bases). The CDR3 has 15 residues. V lost 4 bases to trimming and J lost 1 base, with 13 bases between them. Germline assignment: CDR1 PRHDT and CDR2 FYEKMQ (reference sequence). The CDR3 spells CASSWGRGPQETQYF. CDR3 DNA: TGTGCCAGCAGCTGGGGAAGGGGCCCCCAAGAGACCCAGTACTTC.

This chain connects TRBV21-1 to TRBJ1-3; TRBD1, the D gene given by the table, was not confirmed from the DNA. TRBV21-1 is recorded as a pseudogene. The CDR3 has 20 residues. The CDR3 reads CASSKGADKPLAYSGNTIYF. CDR3 nucleotide sequence: TGTGCCAGCAGCAAAGGTGCCGACAAGCCACTGGCGTACTCTGGAAACACCATATATTTT.

V gene TRBV27 combines with J gene TRBJ1-1, with D perhaps matching TRBD1 (6 bases). The germline V gene has CDR1 MNHEY and CDR2 SMNVEV (reference sequence). Trimming took 8 bases from V and 7 from J, leaving 11 bases between them. This CDR3 spans 11 amino acids. The CDR3 spells CASLQGIEAFF. The DNA for the CDR3 is TGTGCCAGCCTTCAGGGGATTGAAGCTTTCTTT.

The chain is built from TRBV11-2 and TRBJ2-5; the D gene could be TRBD1 or TRBD2 (5 bases each). Germline lookup yields CDR1 SGHAT and CDR2 FQNNGV. The V end was cut by 1 base, the J end by 2 bases, with 11 bases between. The CDR3 has 15 amino acids. This CDR3 reads CASSLVGTAQETQYF. CDR3 coding DNA: TGTGCCAGCAGCTTAGTAGGGACGGCGCAAGAGACCCAGTACTTC.

This chain connects TRBV9 to TRBJ2-7; 13 nucleotides line up with TRBD2. CDR3 length: 18 residues. The germline V gene has CDR1 SGDLS and CDR2 YYNGEE. V was clipped by 0 bases and J by 2 bases; unmatched bases: 8. The CDR3 sequence is CASSVAPSLAGGPYEQYF. The CDR3 bases are TGTGCCAGCAGCGTAGCTCCCTCACTAGCGGGAGGGCCCTACGAGCAGTACTTC. The entire variable domain, with the rest obtained from reference TRBV9 and TRBJ2-7, is as follows: DSGVTQTPKHLITATGQRVTLRCSPRSGDLSVYWYQQSLDQGLQFLIQYYNGEERAKGNILERFSAQQFPDLHSELNLSSLELGDSALYFCASSVAPSLAGGPYEQYFGPGTRLTVT.

The V gene is TRBV18, the J gene TRBJ2-5; D is perhaps TRBD1 (6 bases). The CDR3 is 15 residues long. Trimming stripped 3 bases from V and 0 bases from J, with 11 bases between. CDR1 and CDR2 (germline): KGHSH, LQKENI. The DNA of the CDR3 is TGTGCCAGCTCACCCCGGACAGCGAACCAAGAGACCCAGTACTTC. Protein: CASSPRTANQETQYF.

The chain recombines TRBV10-3 with TRBJ2-2; D is uncertain. CDR1 ENHRY and CDR2 SYGVKD come from the germline V gene. The CDR3 length is 16 residues. Between the trimmed V and J ends, which lost 1 base and 2 bases, there was a span of 11 bases. The CDR3 DNA reads as TGTGCCATCAGTGAGTATAAGGCAGCAAACACCGGGGAGCTGTTTTTT. It specifies CAISEYKAANTGELFF.

The chain links TRBV7-9 to TRBJ2-1; D gene uncertain. CDR3 size: 18 residues. V was clipped by 3 bases and J by 0 bases, with 18 bases between them. CDR1 and CDR2 (germline): SEHNR, FQNEAQ (reference sequence). The CDR3 DNA sequence: TGTGCCAGCAGCTTTCCTGCCGTCGGCGGAAGCTCCTACAATGAGCAGTTCTTC. Amino acids: CASSFPAVGGSSYNEQFF.

V is TRBV2 and J is TRBJ2-3; 7 bases fit TRBD1. Germline V gene data show CDR1 as SNHLY and CDR2 as FYNNEI. Unmatched junction bases numbered 4, after V lost 6 bases and J lost 1 base. The CDR3 runs to 14 residues. The CDR3 nucleotides read TGTGCCAGCAGGCTTACAGGGGGCACAGATACGCAGTATTTT. The encoded protein is CASRLTGGTDTQYF.

This chain connects TRBV2 to TRBJ1-6; the match to TRBD1 covers 8 bases. Germline V CDR1 and CDR2: SNHLY, FYNNEI. The length of the CDR3 is 19 residues. J lost 0 bases, V lost 2 bases, and 9 bases had no gene match. Written as DNA, the CDR3 is TGTGCCAGCAGTGAACGGGCAGGGGGCGCATTCTCCTATAATTCACCCCTCCACTTT. This encodes CASSERAGGAFSYNSPLHF.

The rearrangement links TRBV28 to TRBJ1-2, with D possibly being TRBD1 (6 bases). The CDR3 has 17 residues. V shed 5 bases and J shed 0 bases, with 19 bases lying between them. Per germline, CDR1 MDHEN and CDR2 SYDVKM. CDR3 DNA: TGTGCCAGCAGTCTCCCCGGGGGGGCGGACGCTAACTATGGCTACACCTTC. Its translation is CASSLPGGADANYGYTF.

The chain has TRBV28 and TRBJ2-7; TRBD2 might be the D (6 bases). V was shortened by 5 bases and J by 6 bases, with 8 bases between the two germline ends. Germline assignment: CDR1 MDHEN and CDR2 SYDVKM. The CDR3 consists of 11 residues. CDR3 amino acids: CASSPGGEQYF. The CDR3 DNA follows: TGTGCCAGCAGTCCCGGGGGCGAGCAGTACTTC.

The V gene is TRBV6-2 or TRBV6-3, the J gene TRBJ1-5; no clear D gene. This CDR3 contains 13 residues. V dropped 5 bases and J dropped 7 bases, with 12 bases sitting between them. The V gene's germline CDR1 is MNHEY and CDR2 SVGEGT. The CDR3 bases are TGTGCCAGCAGTAGGGAGTACGACCAGCCCCAGCATTTT. Amino acids: CASSREYDQPQHF.

The V and J genes are TRBV2 and TRBJ1-2; a weak D match, TRBD1 (5 bases). Germline CDR1 is SNHLY and CDR2 is FYNNEI. The V end was cut by 3 bases, the J end by 10 bases, with 9 bases between. The CDR3 covers 11 residues. The CDR3 DNA sequence: TGTGCCAGCAGTGACGCAGGGCCCTACACCTTC. It is translated as CASSDAGPYTF. The full variable domain, rest sourced from reference TRBV2 and TRBJ1-2, is EPEVTQTPSHQVTQMGQEVILRCVPISNHLYFYWYRQILGQKVEFLVSFYNNEISEKSEIFDDQFSVERPDGSNFTLKIRSTKLEDSAMYFCASSDAGPYTFGSGTRLTVV.

V gene TRBV18 combines with J gene TRBJ1-2, with D unclear. V gave up 4 bases and J gave up 2 bases, with 11 bases separating them. Germline CDR1 and CDR2: KGHSH and LQKENI. The CDR3 runs to 14 residues. The chain's CDR3 is CASSLNRQNYGYTF. CDR3 bases: TGTGCCAGCTCACTGAACCGTCAGAACTATGGCTACACCTTC.

V usage is TRBV18 and J usage is TRBJ2-3, with 8 bases that match TRBD1. J lost 6 bases, V lost 6 bases, and 2 bases had no gene match. CDR3 length: 12 amino acids. Germline lookup yields CDR1 KGHSH and CDR2 LQKENI. CDR3 nucleotides: TGTGCCAGCTCGCAGGGGGCCGATACGCAGTATTTT. Amino acid sequence: CASSQGADTQYF.

The J gene is TRBJ2-2, the V gene TRBV3-1 (or the pseudogene TRBV3-2); 11 positions match TRBD2. The ends lost 4 bases at V and 4 bases at J; junction bases unmatched: 2. Germline CDR1 reads LGHDT; CDR2 reads YNNKEL (reference sequence). CDR3 length: 15 residues. In DNA, the CDR3 is TGTGCCAGCAGCCGGGGACTAGCGGCCACCGGGGAGCTGTTTTTT. Translating it yields CASSRGLAATGELFF.

V is TRBV7-2 and J is TRBJ2-1; either TRBD1 or TRBD2 may fit D (5 bases each). With 0 bases removed from V and 5 bases from J, the gap between germline ends came to 11 bases. This CDR3 is 15 amino acids long. CDR1 is SGHTA, CDR2 FQGNSA, per germline. This CDR3 is CASSLAWGYDNEQFF. The CDR3 DNA reads as TGTGCCAGCAGCTTAGCTTGGGGGTATGACAATGAGCAGTTCTTC.

V gene TRBV5-1 combines with J gene TRBJ2-2; D not resolved. Germline V gene data show CDR1 as SGHRS and CDR2 as YFSETQ. The V end was cut by 1 base, the J end by 1 base, with 5 bases between. The length of the CDR3 is 14 residues. CDR3 in amino acids: CASSLTGNTGELFF. Here the CDR3 DNA reads TGCGCCAGCAGCTTGACGGGGAACACCGGGGAGCTGTTTTTT.

This clone has just a few counts. The rearrangement joins TRBV28 to TRBJ2-7; no clear D. The CDR3 has 12 amino acids. Trimming removed 2 bases from V and 2 bases from J, with 4 bases in between. In germline, CDR1 is MDHEN, CDR2 SYDVKM. The CDR3 DNA is TGTGCCAGCAGTTTAGGAACCTACGAGCAGTACTTC. Its protein is CASSLGTYEQYF.

The CDR3 sequence: CASRRGLAGETQYF. CDR3 coding DNA: TGTGCCAGCAGGCGTGGACTAGCGGGAGAAACGCAGTATTTT. The genes are TRBV7-8 and TRBJ2-3; 13 nucleotides line up with TRBD2. The V and J ends lost 6 bases and 9 bases, in that order; junction bases with no gene match: 6. Germline CDR1 is SGHVS and CDR2 is FQNEAQ. The CDR3 has 14 amino acids.

The J gene is TRBJ1-5, the V gene TRBV2; a weak D match, TRBD1 (6 bases). The CDR3 totals 14 residues. The V end lost 5 bases, the J end lost 1 base, and 9 bases lay between the germline ends. Germline V gene lookup returns CDR1 SNHLY and CDR2 FYNNEI. The CDR3 DNA sequence: TGTGCCAGCAGTACAGGGAGGAGCAATCAGCCCCAGCATTTT. Residues: CASSTGRSNQPQHF.

The chain employs TRBV30 and TRBJ2-3, with D unclear. Germline V gene lookup returns CDR1 GTSNPN and CDR2 SVGIG (reference sequence). V was clipped by 5 bases and J by 0 bases, with 9 bases between them. The CDR3 extends over 13 amino acids. CDR3 coding DNA: TGTGCCTGGGTGGGCGATAGCACAGATACGCAGTATTTT. It encodes CAWVGDSTDTQYF.

The rearrangement uses TRBV7-9 and TRBJ2-1; D uncertain. Per the germline V gene, CDR1 is SEHNR and CDR2 is FQNEAQ (reference sequence). Trimming took 5 bases from V and 7 from J, leaving 6 bases between them. CDR3 length: 11 amino acids. CDR3 protein: CASSRSNEQFF. The CDR3 nucleotides read TGTGCCAGCAGCCGTAGTAATGAGCAGTTCTTC.

The rearrangement uses TRBV6-2 or TRBV6-3 and TRBJ2-1, with 10 nucleotides matching TRBD1. V shed 6 bases, J shed 8 bases, and the junction held 4 bases outside the gene matches. The CDR3 contains 13 residues. Germline-derived CDR1 and CDR2 are MNHEY and SVGEGT. The chain's CDR3 is CASSGQGVHEQFF. CDR3 sequence (DNA): TGTGCCAGCAGCGGACAGGGGGTCCATGAGCAGTTCTTC.

This sequence joins TRBV21-1 and TRBJ2-5; the table's D gene call, TRBD2, was not cross checked with the DNA. TRBV21-1 constitutes a pseudogene. CDR3 size: 19 residues. Here the CDR3 reads CASNALCKTSGRVRETQYF. The CDR3 nucleotides are TGTGCCAGCAACGCCCTCTGTAAGACTAGCGGGAGGGTAAGAGAGACCCAGTACTTC.

The chain employs TRBV5-8 and TRBJ2-1; 8 bases align to TRBD2. CDR1 is SGHTS, CDR2 YDEGEE, per germline. Trimming removed 3 bases from V and 8 bases from J; junction bases left unmatched: 10. This CDR3 has 15 residues. CDR3 bases: TGTGCCAGCAGCTCTTTCGGGAGGGCGAACGATGAGCAGTTCTTC. Translation gives CASSSFGRANDEQFF.

The gene calls are TRBV2 and TRBJ2-5; D may be TRBD1 or TRBD2 (5 bases each). Trimming shortened V by 4 bases and J by 9 bases, and 18 bases separated the two germline ends. The CDR3 is 14 residues long. Germline CDR1 is SNHLY and CDR2 is FYNNEI. The CDR3 loop reads CASSVTGRIGAQYF. The CDR3 DNA reads TGTGCCAGCAGTGTAACAGGTAGAATCGGGGCCCAGTACTTC.

V and J are TRBV19 and TRBJ2-7, with 9 bases lining up with TRBD2. CDR1 is LNHDA and CDR2 is SQIVND in the germline V gene (reference sequence). CDR3 length: 15 residues. The J segment lost 3 bases and the V segment lost 6 bases, leaving 9 bases of the junction unmatched. This CDR3 reads CASRISSGNFYEQYF. As DNA, the CDR3 is TGTGCCAGTAGAATCTCTAGCGGGAATTTCTACGAGCAGTACTTC.

The chain is built from TRBV28 and TRBJ1-3; TRBD1 matches at 7 bases. The CDR3 runs to 18 residues. Germline values: CDR1 MDHEN, CDR2 SYDVKM. J lost 0 bases, V lost 2 bases, and 10 bases had no gene match. DNA of the CDR3: TGTGCCAGCAGTTTAATGGAGGGGGCAGGAAACTCTGGAAACACCATATATTTT. Protein product: CASSLMEGAGNSGNTIYF. Based on the CDR3 plus reference TRBV28 and TRBJ1-3, the full variable domain is DVKVTQSSRYLVKRTGEKVFLECVQDMDHENMFWYRQDPGLGLRLIYFSYDVKMKEKGDIPEGYSVSREKKERFSLILESASTNQTSMYLCASSLMEGAGNSGNTIYFGEGSWLTVV.

This chain connects TRBV3-1 (or the pseudogene TRBV3-2) to TRBJ2-7; TRBD2 aligns across 14 bases. J gave up 4 bases and V 0 bases, and 2 bases lay outside the gene matches. Germline values: CDR1 LGHDT, CDR2 YNNKEL (reference sequence). This CDR3 is 16 amino acids long. CDR3 DNA sequence: TGTGCCAGCAGCCAAGATGGGACTAGCGGGAGTTACGAGCAGTACTTC. It is translated as CASSQDGTSGSYEQYF.